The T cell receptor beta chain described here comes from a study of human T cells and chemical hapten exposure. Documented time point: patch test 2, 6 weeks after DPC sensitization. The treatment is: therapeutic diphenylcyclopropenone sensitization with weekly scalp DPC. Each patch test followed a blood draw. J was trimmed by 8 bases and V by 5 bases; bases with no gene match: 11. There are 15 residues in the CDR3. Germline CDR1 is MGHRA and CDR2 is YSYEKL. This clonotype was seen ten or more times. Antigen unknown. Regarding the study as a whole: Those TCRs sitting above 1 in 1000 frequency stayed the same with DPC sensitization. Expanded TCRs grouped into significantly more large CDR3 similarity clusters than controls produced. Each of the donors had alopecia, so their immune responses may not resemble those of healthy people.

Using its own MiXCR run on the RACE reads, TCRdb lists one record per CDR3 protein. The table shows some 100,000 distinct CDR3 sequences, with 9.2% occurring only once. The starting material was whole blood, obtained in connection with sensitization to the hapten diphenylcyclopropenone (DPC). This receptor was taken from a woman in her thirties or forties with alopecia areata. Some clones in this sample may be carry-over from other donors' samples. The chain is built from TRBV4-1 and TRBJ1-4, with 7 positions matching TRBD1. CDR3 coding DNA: TGCGCCAGCAGCGTCGACAGGGTCGGTTGGGAAAAACTGTTTTTT. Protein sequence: CASSVDRVGWEKLFF.